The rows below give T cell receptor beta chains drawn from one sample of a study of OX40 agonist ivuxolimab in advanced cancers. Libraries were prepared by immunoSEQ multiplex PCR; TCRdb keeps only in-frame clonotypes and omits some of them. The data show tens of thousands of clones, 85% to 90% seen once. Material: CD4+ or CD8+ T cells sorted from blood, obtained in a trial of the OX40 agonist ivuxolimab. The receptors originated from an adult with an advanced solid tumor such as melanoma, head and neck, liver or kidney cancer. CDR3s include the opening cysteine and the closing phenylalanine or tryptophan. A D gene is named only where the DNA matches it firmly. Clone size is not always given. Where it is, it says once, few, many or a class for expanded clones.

TGTGCCAGCAGCGGACGACTAGGAAGCGCCGAGCAGTACTTC CASSGRLGSAEQYF TRBV5-6 . . TRBJ2-7
TGTGCCAGCAGCGTCACGGCCGGGACAAGGAACACTGAAGCTTTCTTT CASSVTAGTRNTEAFF TRBV7-8 . . TRBJ1-1
TGTGCCAGCAGCCGAAAATGGGACAGGGGGGACTCCTACGAGCAGTACTTC CASSRKWDRGDSYEQYF TRBV27 . TRBD1 TRBJ2-7
TGTGCCAGCAGCGACGGGAGGAAGAATCAGCCCCAGCATTTT CASSDGRKNQPQHF TRBV9 . . TRBJ1-5
TGTGCCTGGAGTCGTCAGAGGAACACTGAAGCTTTCTTT CAWSRQRNTEAFF TRBV30 once . TRBJ1-1
TGTGCCAGCTCACCTACCGGGACAGGGGCCTTTGGGCAGTACTTC CASSPTGTGAFGQYF TRBV18 . TRBD1 TRBJ2-7
TGTGCCAGCAGCGTGCTCTACGGGACCTGGGAGCAGTACTTC CASSVLYGTWEQYF TRBV4-2 . . TRBJ2-7
TGTGCTAGCAGCTTAGAAGCGACTAGCGACGAGCAGTACTTC CASSLEATSDEQYF TRBV7-7 . TRBD2 TRBJ2-7
TGCAGCGTTGAGGAGGGCTTCCTCTATGGCTACACCTTC CSVEEGFLYGYTF TRBV29-1 once . TRBJ1-2
TGCGCCAGCAGCTTCTCCGGGACTAGCGGGGCTAGCACAGATACGCAGTATTTT CASSFSGTSGASTDTQYF TRBV5-1 . TRBD2 TRBJ2-3
TGTGCCAGCAGTACGTCATTGGCCGTAGCGGAGACCCAGTACTTC CASSTSLAVAETQYF TRBV6-5 . . TRBJ2-5
TGCGCCAGCAGTGACTCGGCGGGAGCGGGGGCCGGGGAGCTGTTTTTT CASSDSAGAGAGELFF TRBV10-2 few TRBD2 TRBJ2-2
TGTGCCAGTAGTATGGGGGCACACCAGCATTTT CASSMGAHQHF TRBV19 once . TRBJ1-5
TGTGCCACCAGGGGCGCAGGGCAAAACGAGCAGTACTTC CATRGAGQNEQYF TRBV6-1 . . TRBJ2-7
TGTGCCACCAGCAGATTACTTGGGCGGGCCCTCTTCACAGATACGCAGTATTTT CATSRLLGRALFTDTQYF TRBV15 . . TRBJ2-3
TGCGCCAGCAGCTCGCCGGGACAGGGGGAGACTGAAGCTTTCTTT CASSSPGQGETEAFF TRBV5-1 once TRBD1 TRBJ1-1
TGCGCCAGCAGCTTGGTAGGGGCGCGATCCTACAATGAGCAGTTCTTC CASSLVGARSYNEQFF TRBV5-1 . . TRBJ2-1
TGCAGCGTTGAAGAAGGTCGCGGCCTTAGGGGCTACACCTTC CSVEEGRGLRGYTF TRBV29-1 . . TRBJ1-2
TGTGCCAGCGCCTCACTAGCGGGGGGCCAGATGCAGTTCTTC CASASLAGGQMQFF TRBV27 . TRBD2 TRBJ2-1
TGTGCCAGTTGGGCCTCGAAGGGCTACACCTTC CASWASKGYTF TRBV19 few . TRBJ1-2
TGTGCCAGCAGTTTAGGGGCCCTGGGGACTGAAGCTTTCTTT CASSLGALGTEAFF TRBV28 . . TRBJ1-1
TGTGCCAGCAGCTTAGGTGGCGGGGGGCCATCCCTGATGGAGACCCAGTACTTC CASSLGGGGPSLMETQYF TRBV7-6 . TRBD2 TRBJ2-5
TGTGCCAGCAGCCAAGATGGAGGGGGGTCAACTAATGAAAAACTGTTTTTT CASSQDGGGSTNEKLFF TRBV4-2 . . TRBJ1-4